One and the same sample provided the 28 T cell receptor beta chains below, sequenced in a study of cytomegalovirus exposure and HLA in healthy donors (dated by TCRdb to the late 2010s). The method was the immunoSEQ multiplex PCR assay. For the multiplex PCR, a mixture combining 60 forward primers for TCR Vbeta segments and 13 reverse primers for TCR Jbeta segments was used. The clones in this table, taken by TCRdb from immuneACCESS, are in-frame only. Not every clone is retained; where verified, under half of the shortfall comes from an unresolved V gene, and the cause of the rest is unknown. In all, the sample holds fewer than 100,000 clones, and around 73% of those were seen once. The ten largest clones capture approximately 0.83% of the sample. The material sequenced was PBMCs. These receptors all come from a woman aged 55-69 years in good health and CMV-seronegative.

The chain joins TRBV27 to TRBJ1-3; 8 nucleotides agree with TRBD1. V lost 5 bases, J lost 7 bases, and 10 bases stayed unmatched. CDR3 size: 15 residues. Germline V gene lookup returns CDR1 MNHEY and CDR2 SMNVEV (reference sequence). CDR3 amino acids: CASSAGQAIKNTIYF. CDR3 coding DNA: TGTGCCAGCAGTGCGGGACAGGCTATCAAGAACACCATATATTTT.

The rearrangement uses TRBV27 and TRBJ2-3; D unclear. Trimming removed 6 bases from V and 6 bases from J, with 7 bases in between. The germline CDR1 and CDR2 sequences are MNHEY and SMNVEV (reference sequence). The CDR3 covers 11 residues. The CDR3 DNA reads as TGTGCCAGCAGATTGTCGGATACGCAGTATTTT. It encodes CASRLSDTQYF.

The V call is TRBV15, the J call TRBJ2-7; D ambiguous. Between the trimmed V and J ends, which lost 0 bases and 3 bases, there was a span of 12 bases. Germline lookup yields CDR1 LNHNV and CDR2 YYDKDF (reference sequence). There are 15 residues in the CDR3. The CDR3 nucleotides are TGTGCCACCAGCAGAGATCTAAACAGCATCTACGAGCAGTACTTC. Amino acids: CATSRDLNSIYEQYF.

This clone was found a few times. V gene TRBV27 combines with J gene TRBJ1-5, with D unclear. V shed 5 bases and J shed 0 bases, with 17 bases lying between them. From germline, CDR1 is MNHEY and CDR2 SMNVEV (reference sequence). The CDR3 runs to 17 residues. The CDR3 loop is CASSTRLLQDSNQPQHF. The CDR3 nucleotides are TGTGCCAGCAGTACTCGCCTCCTTCAGGATAGCAATCAGCCCCAGCATTTT.

This clone turned up a few times. The J gene is TRBJ1-4, the V gene TRBV27; D uncertain. Germline CDR1 is MNHEY and CDR2 is SMNVEV (reference sequence). This CDR3 spans 14 amino acids. The V gene lost 3 bases and the J gene lost 0 bases, with 5 bases spanning the gap. The DNA of the CDR3 is TGTGCCAGCAGTTTGAGAGCAACTAATGAAAAACTGTTTTTT. As protein: CASSLRATNEKLFF.

The CDR3 sequence: CASSQAGLAGFNEQFF. CDR3 DNA sequence: TGCGCCAGCAGCCAAGCGGGACTAGCGGGATTCAATGAGCAGTTCTTC. V and J are TRBV4-1 and TRBJ2-1; 13 bases are shared with TRBD2. The CDR3 totals 16 residues. The ends lost 1 base at V and 6 bases at J; junction bases unmatched: 3. CDR1 MGHRA and CDR2 YSYEKL come from the germline V gene.

The chain joins TRBV27 to TRBJ2-1, with 11 bases identical to TRBD2. V gave up 5 bases and J gave up 7 bases; unmatched junction bases: 13. The CDR3 covers 17 residues. CDR1 and CDR2 (germline): MNHEY, SMNVEV (reference sequence). CDR3 residues: CASSTTLTSGSGNEQFF. As DNA, the CDR3 is TGTGCCAGCAGTACCACCCTCACTAGCGGGAGCGGGAATGAGCAGTTCTTC.

The chain joins TRBV5-1 to TRBJ1-3; D possibly corresponds to TRBD1 (5 bases). Germline values: CDR1 SGHRS, CDR2 YFSETQ. The CDR3 totals 12 residues. The germline V and J ends were trimmed by 7 bases and 4 bases, with 9 bases remaining between them. CDR3 nucleotides: TGCGCCAGCTCGGACATGGGAAACACCATATATTTT. This gives the protein CASSDMGNTIYF.

V gene TRBV5-6 combines with J gene TRBJ2-4; TRBD1 agrees at 7 bases. The V gene end was trimmed by 1 base and the J gene end by 0 bases; junction bases not matched to a gene: 4. Looked up from germline, CDR1 is SGHDT and CDR2 is YYEEEE. This CDR3 is built from 16 residues. The CDR3 sequence is CASSLKGAPAKNIQYF. The CDR3 DNA is TGTGCCAGCAGCTTGAAGGGGGCCCCAGCCAAAAACATTCAGTACTTC.

This clone was counted between two and nine times. The V and J genes are TRBV11-2 and TRBJ1-5, with 9 bases identical to TRBD1. The CDR3 has 15 amino acids. The junction had 0 bases not matched to a gene; V was cut back by 3 bases and J by 0 bases. Germline CDR1 and CDR2: SGHAT and FQNNGV. The CDR3 spells CASSLDRGSNQPQHF. In DNA form, the CDR3 reads TGTGCCAGCAGCTTGGACAGGGGTAGCAATCAGCCCCAGCATTTT.

The genes are TRBV2 and TRBJ1-5, with a possible D match to TRBD1 (5 bases). V lost 6 bases, J lost 1 base, and 13 bases lay in between. Per the germline V gene, CDR1 is SNHLY and CDR2 is FYNNEI. This CDR3 has 15 amino acids. CDR3: CASSLDGGSNQPQHF. In DNA, the CDR3 is TGTGCCAGCAGCCTGGACGGGGGAAGCAATCAGCCCCAGCATTTT.

The CDR3 nucleotides read TGTGCCAGCAGTCGGACTAGCGGGAGGACAGATACGCAGTATTTT. Encoded protein: CASSRTSGRTDTQYF. This chain joins TRBV6-5 and TRBJ2-3; TRBD2 aligns across 14 bases. This CDR3 comprises 15 residues. Germline V gives CDR1 MNHEY, CDR2 SVGAGI. The V gene end was trimmed by 5 bases and the J gene end by 3 bases; junction bases not matched to a gene: 1.

This clone was recorded only once. The V gene is TRBV11-3, the J gene TRBJ2-7, with D possibly matching TRBD2 (5 bases). The germline CDR1 and CDR2 sequences are SGHNT and YENEEA. This CDR3 contains 14 residues. The V gene lost 5 bases and the J gene lost 2 bases, with 13 bases spanning the gap. The CDR3 is CASSPPGFPYEQYF. The CDR3 DNA sequence: TGTGCCAGCAGCCCGCCGGGGTTTCCCTACGAGCAGTACTTC.

The chain joins TRBV30 to TRBJ1-5, with a tentative D call TRBD1 (5 bases). With 4 bases removed from V and 4 bases from J, the gap between germline ends came to 11 bases. The CDR3 length is 13 residues. The germline V gene encodes CDR1 GTSNPN and CDR2 SVGIG (reference sequence). CDR3 DNA sequence: TGTGCCTGGACACTGGGGGGGAATCAGCCCCAGCATTTT. This gives the protein CAWTLGGNQPQHF. Supplemented by reference TRBV30 and TRBJ1-5, the full variable domain reads SQTIHQWPATLVQPVGSPLSLECTVEGTSNPNLYWYRQAAGRGLQLLFYSVGIGQISSEVPQNLSASRPQDRQFILSSKKLLLSDSGFYLCAWTLGGNQPQHFGDGTRLSIL.

The rearrangement joins TRBV6-5 to TRBJ1-2; TRBD1 aligns across 12 bases. CDR1 and CDR2 from the germline V gene are MNHEY and SVGAGI. The CDR3 loop spans 14 amino acids. Trimming removed 6 bases from V and 6 bases from J; junction bases left unmatched: 5. The CDR3 loop is CASRPGQGANGYTF. The CDR3 region has the DNA TGTGCCAGCAGACCGGGACAGGGGGCAAATGGCTACACCTTC.

V gene TRBV7-6 combines with J gene TRBJ1-1, with D unresolved. Germline values: CDR1 SGHVS, CDR2 FNYEAQ. Trimming removed 5 bases from V and 0 bases from J, with 10 bases in between. The CDR3 consists of 14 residues. This CDR3 reads CASSPPGLNTEAFF. The CDR3 bases are TGTGCCAGCAGCCCTCCAGGTTTGAACACTGAAGCTTTCTTT. The variable domain in full, completed from reference TRBV7-6 and TRBJ1-1, reads GAGVSQSPRYKVTKRGQDVALRCDPISGHVSLYWYRQALGQGPEFLTYFNYEAQQDKSGLPNDRFSAERPEGSISTLTIQRTEQRDSAMYRCASSPPGLNTEAFFGQGTRLTVV.

Written as DNA, the CDR3 is TGTGCCAGCAGTGAATCCCCACATAGCGGGAGCGGGGAGCTGTTTTTT. Translated, it gives CASSESPHSGSGELFF. This chain connects TRBV25-1 to TRBJ2-2; TRBD2 agrees at 9 bases. The CDR3 spans 16 residues. Germline V gives CDR1 MGHDK, CDR2 SYGVNS. V shed 1 base and J 7 bases; nucleotides not matched to a gene: 7.

The V and J genes are TRBV14 and TRBJ2-1; 9 bases fit TRBD1. The CDR3 loop spans 15 amino acids. Germline CDR1 is SGHDN and CDR2 is FVKESK. V lost 3 bases, J lost 5 bases, and 5 bases stayed unmatched. The DNA of the CDR3 is TGTGCCAGCAGCCAGGAACAGGGGGCAAACAATGAGCAGTTCTTC. Residues: CASSQEQGANNEQFF.

This sequence joins TRBV15 and TRBJ1-1; D not resolved. The CDR3 is 17 residues long. V was trimmed by 0 bases and J by 2 bases, leaving 16 bases between them. Germline CDR1 reads LNHNV; CDR2 reads YYDKDF (reference sequence). The CDR3 sequence is CATSRDQLGRTNTEAFF. The DNA for the CDR3 is TGTGCCACCAGCAGAGATCAGTTGGGCCGTACTAACACTGAAGCTTTCTTT.

A remark on this clone: Other nucleotide sequences from this sample produce the same CDR3. The gene calls are TRBV15 and TRBJ2-3; 8 bases match TRBD1. The CDR3 spans 15 residues. Trimming took 0 bases from V and 4 from J; bases not matched to a gene: 3. Germline V gives CDR1 LNHNV, CDR2 YYDKDF (reference sequence). CDR3 loop: CATSRDRGPADTQYF. DNA for the CDR3: TGTGCCACCAGCAGAGACAGGGGGCCCGCAGATACGCAGTATTTT.

This chain uses TRBV5-1 with TRBJ1-1; D ambiguous. Germline values: CDR1 SGHRS, CDR2 YFSETQ. The V gene lost 0 bases and the J gene lost 4 bases, with 10 bases spanning the gap. CDR3 length equals 14 residues. The CDR3 loop reads CASSLDSGFTEAFF. CDR3 in DNA: TGCGCCAGCAGCTTGGACAGCGGATTCACTGAAGCTTTCTTT.

A single count supports this clone. V and J are TRBV5-6 and TRBJ1-3; TRBD1 matches 7 bases. The V gene's germline CDR1 is SGHDT and CDR2 YYEEEE. CDR3 length: 14 residues. V trimming: 1 base; J trimming: 8 bases; junction bases outside the gene matches: 6. The CDR3 region is CASSLMDRWYTIYF. The CDR3 DNA is TGTGCCAGCAGCTTGATGGACAGGTGGTACACCATATATTTT.

The chain carries TRBV28 and TRBJ2-1; 14 positions agree with TRBD2. The V segment lost 11 bases and the J segment 8 bases; nucleotides outside the gene matches: 11. CDR1 and CDR2 from the germline V gene are MDHEN and SYDVKM. The CDR3 totals 15 residues. CDR3: CAHSGTSGRIDEQFF. In DNA, the CDR3 is TGTGCCCACTCGGGGACTAGCGGGAGAATCGATGAGCAGTTCTTC. Full variable domain (outside the CDR3, taken from reference TRBV28 and TRBJ2-1): DVKVTQSSRYLVKRTGEKVFLECVQDMDHENMFWYRQDPGLGLRLIYFSYDVKMKEKGDIPEGYSVSREKKERFSLILESASTNQTSMYLCAHSGTSGRIDEQFFGPGTRLTVL.

The chain is built from TRBV18 and TRBJ2-2; TRBD2 might be the D (5 bases). The CDR3 runs 13 residues. Germline V CDR1 and CDR2: KGHSH, LQKENI. V lost 5 bases and J lost 6, with 10 bases in between. This chain's CDR3 is CASSAGLSGELFF. In DNA form, the CDR3 reads TGTGCCAGCTCAGCTGGACTTTCCGGGGAGCTGTTTTTT.

The chain joins TRBV5-1 to TRBJ2-1; 8 positions match TRBD1. Germline CDR1 is SGHRS and CDR2 is YFSETQ. The CDR3 covers 16 residues. V trimming: 6 bases; J trimming: 8 bases; junction bases outside the gene matches: 16. DNA of the CDR3: TGCGCCAGCACTGGACAGGGTACCTCGTCAGGGTATGAGCAGTTCTTC. Translating gives CASTGQGTSSGYEQFF. The complete variable domain, with remaining parts taken from reference TRBV5-1 and TRBJ2-1, reads KAGVTQTPRYLIKTRGQQVTLSCSPISGHRSVSWYQQTPGQGLQFLFEYFSETQRNKGNFPGRFSGRQFSNSRSEMNVSTLELGDSALYLCASTGQGTSSGYEQFFGPGTRLTVL.

This clone came up once. The chain uses TRBV19 and TRBJ2-7; TRBD1 aligns across 9 bases. Trimming removed 7 bases from V and 0 bases from J; junction bases left unmatched: 4. The CDR3 runs to 14 residues. Germline CDR1 reads LNHDA; CDR2 reads SQIVND (reference sequence). The CDR3 sequence is CASKGQGSSYEQYF. CDR3 DNA: TGTGCCAGTAAGGGACAGGGAAGCTCCTACGAGCAGTACTTC.

The chain uses TRBV10-3 and TRBJ2-3; D remains unclear. Germline values: CDR1 ENHRY, CDR2 SYGVKD. Trimming cost V 4 bases and J 0 bases, with 8 bases left between them. The CDR3 totals 14 residues. The CDR3 DNA sequence: TGTGCCATCAGTGTATCGTCTAGCACAGATACGCAGTATTTT. It is translated as CAISVSSSTDTQYF.

The V and J genes are TRBV12-5 and TRBJ2-3, with TRBD2 identical over 7 bases. J was trimmed by 4 bases and V by 0 bases; bases with no gene match: 7. Germline-derived CDR1 and CDR2 are LGHNT and FRNRAP. CDR3 length equals 16 residues. The CDR3 sequence is CASGLVWREKADTQYF. CDR3 sequence (DNA): TGTGCTAGTGGTTTGGTATGGCGGGAGAAGGCAGATACGCAGTATTTT.